The 27 T cell receptor beta chains below all came from one sample that was sequenced in a study of PD-1 blockade in classical Hodgkin lymphoma (TCRdb year 2020). Libraries were prepared through the immunoSEQ multiplex PCR assay. As stored in TCRdb, this immuneACCESS dataset retains in-frame rearrangements with V and J assigned. A fraction of the clones does not appear; measured against another copy, unresolved V genes explain less than half of the discrepancy, and the remainder lacks a known reason. The sample has 6,000 to 7,500 clones on record, 45% to 65% of them singletons. 13% to 15% of the sample goes to the ten largest clones. This specimen's time point label, interpreted: cycle 1 day 1 (C1D1), immediately before nivolumab initiation. Every trial patient had relapsed following autologous stem cell transplantation, and prior brentuximab vedotin exposure was what differed among cohorts A, B and C. CD8+ T cells were purified from thawed PBMCs by magnetic negative selection with a Miltenyi CD8+ T cell isolation kit.

The sample was CD8+ T cells from blood, taken at baseline. These receptors were obtained from a human donor with classical Hodgkin lymphoma.

Worth noting for this clone: The junction and the germline gene differ at one end; a read error may be behind it. The chain recombines TRBV28 with TRBJ1-4; 7 nucleotides line up with TRBD1. From germline, CDR1 is MDHEN and CDR2 SYDVKM. The CDR3 totals 14 residues. CDR3 sequence: CASSLFHRGSTPQF. In DNA, the CDR3 is TGTGCCAGCAGTTTATTTCACAGGGGATCCACTCCCCAGTTT.

The gene calls are TRBV28 and TRBJ2-4; 11 positions match TRBD2. The CDR3 covers 14 residues. V was pared by 3 bases and J by 9 bases, with 4 bases of the junction left unmatched. Germline V gives CDR1 MDHEN, CDR2 SYDVKM. CDR3 sequence: CASSFSGREGIQYF. Written as DNA, the CDR3 is TGTGCCAGCAGTTTTAGCGGGAGGGAGGGCATTCAGTACTTC. Supplemented by reference TRBV28 and TRBJ2-4, the full variable domain reads DVKVTQSSRYLVKRTGEKVFLECVQDMDHENMFWYRQDPGLGLRLIYFSYDVKMKEKGDIPEGYSVSREKKERFSLILESASTNQTSMYLCASSFSGREGIQYFGAGTRLSVL.

This clone was observed a handful of times. The chain has TRBV6-4 and TRBJ1-1; weak D call: TRBD1 (5 bases). V lost 2 bases and J 10 bases, leaving 5 bases between the germline ends. CDR3 length equals 10 residues. Germline V lookup: CDR1 MRHNA, CDR2 SNTAGT. CDR3 sequence: CASSDGAAFF. The DNA for the CDR3 is TGTGCCAGCAGTGACGGGGCAGCTTTCTTT.

The V call is TRBV4-2, the J call TRBJ1-2, with unresolved D. CDR3 length: 13 residues. Germline V gene lookup returns CDR1 LGHNA and CDR2 YNFKEQ. Trimming cost V 0 bases and J 8 bases, with 10 bases left between them. The CDR3 loop is CASSQDGTVGYTF. CDR3 coding DNA: TGTGCCAGCAGCCAAGATGGCACAGTGGGCTACACCTTC.

A word on this clone: This may be a read error, as it is one base from a much larger clone. The chain combines TRBV11-2 with TRBJ1-1; no clear D gene. The CDR3 is 14 amino acids. Germline CDR1 and CDR2: SGHAT and FQNNGV. DNA of the CDR3: TGCGCCAGCAGCCAAGATAGGGAGGGCACTGAAGCTTTCTTT. The encoded protein is CASSQDREGTEAFF.

The chain uses TRBV28 and TRBJ2-1; TRBD2 aligns across 11 bases. CDR3 length: 15 amino acids. Trimming cost V 6 bases and J 5 bases; bases outside gene matches: 6. Germline CDR1 reads MDHEN; CDR2 reads SYDVKM. The CDR3 loop reads CASSSGTSGNNEQFF. The DNA of the CDR3 is TGTGCCAGCAGCTCCGGGACTAGCGGCAACAATGAGCAGTTCTTC.

By share, this clone counts as medium-sized. The rearrangement uses TRBV9 and TRBJ2-1; a weak D match, TRBD2 (5 bases). This CDR3 is 16 amino acids long. Germline V gene lookup returns CDR1 SGDLS and CDR2 YYNGEE. V was trimmed by 0 bases and J by 1 base, leaving 11 bases between them. The CDR3, as DNA: TGTGCCAGCAGCGTAGGAGGGTACGGTTCCTACAATGAGCAGTTCTTC. Translation: CASSVGGYGSYNEQFF.

This clone was counted only a few times. V and J are TRBV4-2 and TRBJ2-1; TRBD2 matches at 9 bases. There are 17 residues in the CDR3. V dropped 4 bases and J dropped 2; count of bases not matched to a gene: 9. CDR1 and CDR2 from the germline V gene are LGHNA and YNFKEQ. Written as DNA, the CDR3 is TGTGCCAGCAGCCCGAGGAGTGCGGGAGGGCCCTACAATGAGCAGTTCTTC. This codes for CASSPRSAGGPYNEQFF.

This rearrangement joins TRBV27 to TRBJ2-7; 7 nucleotides match TRBD1. Germline lookup yields CDR1 MNHEY and CDR2 SMNVEV (reference sequence). This CDR3 has 13 amino acids. V lost 5 bases, J lost 2 bases, and 3 bases stayed unmatched. The chain's CDR3 is CASSNRGAYEQYF. The CDR3 DNA sequence: TGTGCCAGCAGTAACAGGGGTGCCTACGAGCAGTACTTC.

The gene calls are TRBV7-9 and TRBJ2-1, with a tentative D call TRBD2 (6 bases). The germline V and J ends were trimmed by 4 bases and 8 bases, with 12 bases remaining between them. The germline gives CDR1 SEHNR, CDR2 FQNEAQ (reference sequence). The CDR3 length is 13 residues. The CDR3 region is CASSSPSVDEQFF. The DNA of the CDR3 is TGTGCCAGCAGCTCACCTAGCGTCGATGAGCAGTTCTTC.

This clone was counted a few times. The CDR3: CASSLTGTGNAEAFF. DNA of the CDR3: TGTGCCAGCAGCCTTACCGGGACAGGGAATGCTGAAGCTTTCTTT. The V call is TRBV4-2, the J call TRBJ1-1; 9 bases line up with TRBD1. V shed 4 bases and J 6 bases; nucleotides not matched to a gene: 9. Germline loops: CDR1 LGHNA, CDR2 YNFKEQ. The CDR3 runs 15 residues.

J is TRBJ2-5 and V is TRBV5-1; 11 bases agree with TRBD1. With 3 bases clipped from V and 6 bases from J, the junction kept 13 bases outside the gene matches. This CDR3 is 17 amino acids long. In germline, CDR1 is SGHRS, CDR2 YFSETQ. The CDR3 spells CASSWHRTGGAEKTQYF. In DNA, the CDR3 is TGCGCCAGCAGCTGGCACCGGACAGGGGGCGCAGAGAAGACCCAGTACTTC.

V gene TRBV7-8 combines with J gene TRBJ1-2; TRBD1 matches 8 bases. CDR1 SGHVS and CDR2 FQNEAQ come from the germline V gene. This CDR3 has 14 amino acids. J was trimmed by 10 bases and V by 5 bases; bases with no gene match: 12. CDR3 DNA: TGTGCCAGCAGCCCCGCTGGACAGGGACCTTTCTACACCTTC. Residues: CASSPAGQGPFYTF.

The rearrangement links TRBV28 to TRBJ2-3; 9 positions agree with TRBD2. In germline, CDR1 is MDHEN, CDR2 SYDVKM. After removal of 8 bases from V and 5 bases from J, the junction contained 17 bases not matched to a gene. This CDR3 is built from 17 residues. CDR3 coding DNA: TGTGCCAGCGGCCGGAGGGGAGCGGGAGGCTTGGTAGATACGCAGTATTTT. Encoded protein: CASGRRGAGGLVDTQYF. Supplemented by reference TRBV28 and TRBJ2-3, the full variable domain reads DVKVTQSSRYLVKRTGEKVFLECVQDMDHENMFWYRQDPGLGLRLIYFSYDVKMKEKGDIPEGYSVSREKKERFSLILESASTNQTSMYLCASGRRGAGGLVDTQYFGPGTRLTVL.

This clone was observed a single time. V is TRBV27 and J is TRBJ2-1, with 9 bases fitting TRBD1. This CDR3 contains 15 residues. Trimming took 4 bases from V and 3 from J; bases not matched to a gene: 4. Germline V CDR1 and CDR2: MNHEY, SMNVEV (reference sequence). The chain's CDR3 is CASSSGQGLYNEQFF. The CDR3 nucleotides are TGTGCCAGCAGTTCGGGACAGGGACTCTACAATGAGCAGTTCTTC.

This clone has just a few counts. The genes are TRBV4-1 and TRBJ2-7, with D unclear. Looked up from germline, CDR1 is MGHRA and CDR2 is YSYEKL. The V and J ends lost 1 base and 2 bases respectively, with 6 bases between them. The CDR3 totals 13 residues. The CDR3 here is CASSQVVTYEQYF. The CDR3 DNA follows: TGCGCCAGCAGCCAAGTCGTGACCTACGAGCAGTACTTC.

The CDR3 region has the DNA TGTGCCAGCAGTTTTATAGGGGGGGTAGAAAATGAGCAGTTCTTC. Its translation is CASSFIGGVENEQFF. This chain joins TRBV27 and TRBJ2-1; a possible D gene is TRBD2 (7 bases). Germline loops: CDR1 MNHEY, CDR2 SMNVEV (reference sequence). The length of the CDR3 is 15 residues. Trimming took off 3 bases at V and 7 bases at J, with 16 bases between the two ends.

The chain carries TRBV5-6 and TRBJ1-2; 7 bases match TRBD1. J gave up 1 base and V 4 bases, and 4 bases lay outside the gene matches. CDR1 and CDR2 (germline): SGHDT, YYEEEE. The CDR3 extends over 14 amino acids. The CDR3 loop reads CASSEGQSNYGYTF. DNA for the CDR3: TGTGCCAGCAGCGAGGGACAGAGTAACTATGGCTACACCTTC.

The V call is TRBV7-9, the J call TRBJ1-2; D ambiguous. The length of the CDR3 is 13 residues. The V gene lost 5 bases and the J gene lost 10 bases, with 17 bases spanning the gap. Germline CDR1 SEHNR, CDR2 FQNEAQ (reference sequence). CDR3 in amino acids: CASSADVEVDYTF. The CDR3 DNA reads TGTGCCAGCAGCGCGGACGTGGAAGTCGACTACACCTTC.

A remark on this clone: The junction departs from germline at one end; a sequencing error may be responsible. This rearrangement joins TRBV7-9 to TRBJ1-1; D is uncertain. Germline CDR1 SEHNR, CDR2 FQNEAQ (reference sequence). The CDR3 has 13 amino acids. The CDR3 DNA sequence: TGTGCTAGCAGCTTAAGCATGGGCACTGAAGCTTTCTTT. Translating gives CASSLSMGTEAFF.

The V call is TRBV5-4, the J call TRBJ2-7, with 9 nucleotides matching TRBD2. The germline CDR1 and CDR2 sequences are SGHNT and YYREEE (reference sequence). J lost 6 bases, V lost 0 bases, and 4 bases had no gene match. The CDR3 loop spans 14 amino acids. The CDR3 coding sequence is TGTGCCAGCAGCTTGGGGCTAGCGGGAATCGAGCAGTACTTC. The encoded protein is CASSLGLAGIEQYF.

The chain carries TRBV11-2 and TRBJ1-1, with no clear D. Trimming cost V 1 base and J 3 bases, with 6 bases left between them. Germline CDR1 and CDR2: SGHAT and FQNNGV. This CDR3 has 13 residues. CDR3 coding DNA: TGTGCCAGCAGCTTAGGGGTAGACACTGAAGCTTTCTTT. It is translated as CASSLGVDTEAFF.

This sequence joins TRBV7-9 and TRBJ2-3, with D perhaps matching TRBD1 or TRBD2 (6 bases each). V dropped 1 base and J dropped 2 bases, with 13 bases sitting between them. Germline loops: CDR1 SEHNR, CDR2 FQNEAQ (reference sequence). The CDR3 has 16 amino acids. The DNA of the CDR3 is TGTGCCAGCAGCTTAGGTCGGGGGCTCCCCACAGATACGCAGTATTTT. Amino acid sequence: CASSLGRGLPTDTQYF.

The rearrangement links TRBV27 to TRBJ2-3, with D maybe TRBD2 (5 bases). Germline V CDR1 and CDR2: MNHEY, SMNVEV (reference sequence). CDR3 length: 16 residues. The V gene lost 6 bases and the J gene lost 0 bases, with 16 bases spanning the gap. CDR3 amino acids: CASRDWEHLSTDTQYF. Here the CDR3 DNA reads TGTGCCAGCAGGGATTGGGAGCACCTCAGCACAGATACGCAGTATTTT.

This clone turned up a few times. The DNA for the CDR3 is TGTGCCAGCAGTCCTGAAACGGTCCCCACTGAAGCTTTCTTT. Amino acid sequence: CASSPETVPTEAFF. The V and J genes are TRBV27 and TRBJ1-1; D is ambiguous. The CDR3 extends over 14 amino acids. Trimming took 5 bases from V and 4 from J, leaving 14 bases between them. Per the germline V gene, CDR1 is MNHEY and CDR2 is SMNVEV (reference sequence).

This clone was observed a handful of times. This chain joins TRBV9 and TRBJ1-1, with D tentatively TRBD1 (6 bases). The CDR3 has 16 residues. Trimming stripped 0 bases from V and 6 bases from J, with 18 bases between. Germline V gene sequence: CDR1 SGDLS, CDR2 YYNGEE. The CDR3 region has the DNA TGTGCCAGCAGCGTAGACGGGGGCGCGACTCTTCCTGAAGCTTTCTTT. It is translated as CASSVDGGATLPEAFF.

This clone was counted only a few times. This sequence joins TRBV5-1 and TRBJ2-1; TRBD2 aligns across 13 bases. V lost 6 bases, J lost 8 bases, and 8 bases stayed unmatched. The germline V gene encodes CDR1 SGHRS and CDR2 YFSETQ. The CDR3 is 15 amino acids. CDR3 sequence: CASTLLAGGTHEQFF. For the CDR3, the DNA is TGCGCCAGCACGCTACTAGCGGGAGGGACCCATGAGCAGTTCTTC.